This TCR beta chain was sequenced in a study of cytomegalovirus exposure and HLA in healthy donors. Study results and caveats: Because they were indistinguishable, some V segments, including TRBV6-2 and TRBV6-3, were excluded. A prior analysis recorded that most TCR beta V segments were productive about 90% or about 30% of the time. A list of about 160 TCR beta chains associated with cytomegalovirus was given.

CDR1 is GTSNPN and CDR2 is SVGIG in the germline V gene (reference sequence). The CDR3 is made up of 13 amino acids. The V end was cut by 2 bases, the J end by 6 bases, with 14 bases between. Details on this clone: Its target is unknown.

With 60 Vbeta and 13 Jbeta primers, the PCR was carried out. Method: immunoSEQ multiplex PCR; TCRdb's copy keeps in-frame clones and lacks some. The data hold roughly 100,000 clones, with roughly 60% observed a single time. The specimen was PBMCs. The chain employs TRBV30 and TRBJ2-7, with a possible D match to TRBD1 (5 bases). The receptor comes from a boy between 10 and 17 years old in good health and CMV-seropositive. CDR3 sequence (DNA): TGTGCCTGGAGTACAGGTTGGCAATCCGAGCAGTACTTC. Translated: CAWSTGWQSEQYF. The variable domain in full, completed from reference TRBV30 and TRBJ2-7, reads SQTIHQWPATLVQPVGSPLSLECTVEGTSNPNLYWYRQAAGRGLQLLFYSVGIGQISSEVPQNLSASRPQDRQFILSSKKLLLSDSGFYLCAWSTGWQSEQYFGPGTRLTVT.